One and the same sample provided the 26 T cell receptor beta chains below, sequenced in a study of Japanese encephalitis immunity and Zika vaccine responses (dated by TCRdb to about 2021). After labeling with CellTrace CFSE, PBMCs were cultured for roughly 6 days in RPMI containing around 8% human serum along with peptide pools, each at roughly 1 ug/mL. On a BD FACSAria, proliferating CD4 T cells were sorted without fixation as live CD56-CD19-CD16-CD3+CD4+ CFSE-low cells. Library preparation used 5' RACE. This sample was sequenced with an Illumina MiSeq. TCRdb reran the public reads through fastp at Q25 and MiXCR, keeping productive beta chains. Here each entry gathers all rows of one CDR3 protein and keeps the most common genes and DNA. The table for this sample lists approximately 600 distinct CDR3 sequences; 2% to 2.5% of them were counted only once. Approximately 32% of the sample is taken by the ten largest.

Sequenced material: antigen-activated CD4+ T cells from blood, cultured, taken during a Zika inactivated vaccine study. Every receptor here comes from an adult man who received an inactivated Zika virus vaccine.

This clonotype was recorded at least ten times. The chain carries TRBV11-1 and TRBJ1-6; D ambiguous. This CDR3 has 12 amino acids. Germline values: CDR1 SGHAT, CDR2 FQDESV (reference sequence). V lost 4 bases and J 6 bases, leaving 4 bases between the germline ends. The CDR3 spells CASSSLNSPLHF. The CDR3 DNA is TGTGCCAGCAGCTCTCTTAATTCACCCCTCCACTTT.

This clonotype was picked up a small number of times. The gene calls are TRBV18 and TRBJ1-1, with unresolved D. The germline CDR1 and CDR2 sequences are KGHSH and LQKENI. V lost 2 bases to trimming and J lost 1 base, with 5 bases between them. This CDR3 has 13 residues. Here the CDR3 reads CASSPRPNTEAFF. Written as DNA, the CDR3 is TGTGCCAGCTCACCAAGACCGAACACTGAAGCTTTCTTT. The full variable domain, rest sourced from reference TRBV18 and TRBJ1-1, is NAGVMQNPRHLVRRRGQEARLRCSPMKGHSHVYWYRQLPEEGLKFMVYLQKENIIDESGMPKERFSAEFPKEGPSILRIQQVVRGDSAAYFCASSPRPNTEAFFGQGTRLTVV.

This clonotype is large by share. This chain connects TRBV27 to TRBJ1-1, with unresolved D. The V gene lost 4 bases and the J gene lost 7 bases, with 13 bases spanning the gap. The CDR3 is made up of 13 amino acids. Germline CDR1 MNHEY, CDR2 SMNVEV (reference sequence). Here the CDR3 reads CASSSLGGLEAFF. The CDR3 coding sequence is TGTGCCAGCAGTTCCTTGGGCGGACTTGAAGCTTTCTTT.

By its share, this clonotype is medium-sized. The chain employs TRBV5-1 and TRBJ1-6; D uncertain. Germline V gives CDR1 SGHRS, CDR2 YFSETQ. V was shortened by 0 bases and J by 6 bases, with 10 bases between the two germline ends. This CDR3 spans 15 amino acids. CDR3 in amino acids: CASSLELGGNSPLHF. In nucleotides, the CDR3 is TGCGCCAGCAGCTTGGAGTTGGGTGGTAATTCACCCCTCCACTTT. Drawing the rest from reference TRBV5-1 and TRBJ1-6, the complete variable domain is KAGVTQTPRYLIKTRGQQVTLSCSPISGHRSVSWYQQTPGQGLQFLFEYFSETQRNKGNFPGRFSGRQFSNSRSEMNVSTLELGDSALYLCASSLELGGNSPLHFGNGTRLTVT.

This clonotype qualifies as large (0.1 to 1%). The chain has TRBV5-1 and TRBJ1-6, with TRBD1 as a possible D gene (6 bases). Germline V CDR1 and CDR2: SGHRS, YFSETQ. Trimming took off 0 bases at V and 8 bases at J, with 9 bases between the two ends. This CDR3 has 14 amino acids. CDR3 sequence: CASSLGQVDSPLHF. DNA of the CDR3: TGCGCCAGCAGCTTGGGACAGGTAGATTCACCCCTCCACTTT.

In its sample, this clonotype ranks as hyperexpanded (1% or more). The chain links TRBV6-2 or TRBV6-3 to TRBJ1-6; 10 positions match TRBD1. The CDR3 covers 17 residues. The germline CDR1 and CDR2 sequences are MNHEY and SVGEGT. The ends lost 2 bases at V and 9 bases at J; junction bases unmatched: 10. The CDR3 DNA follows: TGTGCCAGCAGTTACCCCCGCCGGGACAGGGGAACTTCACCCCTCCACTTT. Residues: CASSYPRRDRGTSPLHF.

By share, this clonotype ranks as large. The CDR3 region is CSATSTGLTDTQYF. DNA of the CDR3: TGCAGTGCTACCTCCACAGGGCTTACAGATACGCAGTATTTT. The genes are TRBV20-1 and TRBJ2-3, with D possibly TRBD1 on 6 matching bases. This CDR3 spans 14 amino acids. Between the trimmed V and J ends, which lost 4 bases and 3 bases, there was a span of 14 bases. Germline CDR1 DFQATT, CDR2 SNEGSKA (reference sequence).

By share of the sample, this clonotype is large (0.1 to 1%). The CDR3: CSALGAFSLFHNEQFF. CDR3 nucleotide sequence: TGCAGCGCCCTGGGGGCCTTTTCCCTTTTCCACAATGAGCAGTTCTTC. The chain links TRBV29-1 to TRBJ2-1; possible D gene TRBD1, 6 bases. The CDR3 contains 16 residues. Germline V gene sequence: CDR1 SQVTM, CDR2 ANQGSEA. The ends were cut back, 7 bases at V and 5 bases at J, with 24 bases in the middle.

Within the sample, this clonotype is large. The CDR3: CASSPGPRGNTIYF. As DNA, the CDR3 is TGTGCCAGTAGTCCGGGGCCTCGCGGAAACACCATATATTTT. The chain links TRBV19 to TRBJ1-3; D might be TRBD1 (5 bases). Per the germline V gene, CDR1 is LNHDA and CDR2 is SQIVND (reference sequence). There are 14 residues in the CDR3. V was trimmed by 5 bases and J by 4 bases, leaving 12 bases between them.

This clonotype qualifies as medium-sized. The rearrangement uses TRBV7-8 and TRBJ1-1, with D perhaps matching TRBD1 (5 bases). The CDR3 is made up of 13 amino acids. Germline CDR1 and CDR2: SGHVS and FQNEAQ. The V end was cut by 5 bases, the J end by 6 bases, with 13 bases between. The CDR3 DNA sequence: TGTGCCAGCAGCCCAAGACAGTTGGCTGAAGCTTTCTTT. The encoded protein is CASSPRQLAEAFF.

By share of the sample, this clonotype is medium-sized. This chain links TRBV5-6 with TRBJ2-5; D gene unclear. From germline, CDR1 is SGHDT and CDR2 YYEEEE. V was clipped by 2 bases and J by 4 bases, with 12 bases between them. The CDR3 is 14 amino acids. The CDR3 region has the DNA TGTGCCAGCAGCTTCGGAGCTGATGGAGAGACCCAGTACTTC. Translation: CASSFGADGETQYF.

The V gene is TRBV5-8, the J gene TRBJ1-6; D is uncertain. CDR1 and CDR2 from the germline V gene are SGHTS and YDEGEE. The V end lost 4 bases, the J end lost 11 bases, and 16 bases lay between the germline ends. The CDR3 consists of 14 residues. CDR3: CASSRRVRETPLHF. The CDR3 nucleotides are TGTGCCAGCAGCCGTCGGGTTCGGGAGACACCCCTCCACTTT.

This clonotype ranks as hyperexpanded. This sequence joins TRBV5-1 and TRBJ1-2, with D maybe TRBD1 (6 bases). V was cut by 3 bases and J by 8 bases, with 11 bases left in between. Germline CDR1 is SGHRS and CDR2 is YFSETQ. The CDR3 extends over 12 amino acids. CDR3 protein: CASSSDSWGYTF. CDR3 bases: TGCGCCAGCAGCTCGGACAGTTGGGGCTACACCTTC.

In its sample, this clonotype was seen many times. V is TRBV29-1 and J is TRBJ2-7; 9 bases are a match to TRBD1. Germline trimming cut 4 bases from V and 0 bases from J; bases unmatched to any gene: 1. Germline values: CDR1 SQVTM, CDR2 ANQGSEA. The CDR3 loop spans 13 amino acids. The CDR3 reads CSVGTGASYEQYF. The CDR3 region has the DNA TGCAGCGTTGGGACAGGGGCCTCCTACGAGCAGTACTTC.

This clonotype was picked up many times. The chain is built from TRBV20-1 and TRBJ1-1; the match to TRBD1 covers 9 bases. This CDR3 has 14 amino acids. Per the germline V gene, CDR1 is DFQATT and CDR2 is SNEGSKA (reference sequence). V shed 3 bases, J shed 5 bases, and the junction held 7 bases outside the gene matches. CDR3 in DNA: TGCAGTGCTAGCCGCGGGACAGGGCGAACTGAAGCTTTCTTT. Protein product: CSASRGTGRTEAFF.

This clonotype is deemed large. This chain links TRBV20-1 with TRBJ2-7, with 7 bases fitting TRBD2. Germline CDR1 DFQATT, CDR2 SNEGSKA (reference sequence). The junction had 7 bases not matched to a gene; V was cut back by 2 bases and J by 3 bases. The CDR3 runs to 14 residues. This CDR3 reads CSARLWGGGYEQYF. The CDR3 region has the DNA TGCAGTGCTAGATTGTGGGGGGGAGGCTACGAGCAGTACTTC.

This clonotype is labeled large. In DNA, the CDR3 is TGCAGTGCTAGATCTGAGATCCCAAACTATGGCTACACCTTC. This translates into CSARSEIPNYGYTF. The rearrangement links TRBV20-1 to TRBJ1-2; D ambiguous. Germline assignment: CDR1 DFQATT and CDR2 SNEGSKA (reference sequence). The CDR3 extends over 14 amino acids. With 2 bases removed from V and 2 bases from J, the gap between germline ends came to 12 bases.

This clonotype came up many times. The chain combines TRBV5-1 with TRBJ1-6; D uncertain. CDR3 size: 15 residues. Trimming shortened V by 0 bases and J by 10 bases, and 14 bases separated the two germline ends. The germline V gene encodes CDR1 SGHRS and CDR2 YFSETQ. DNA of the CDR3: TGCGCCAGCAGCTTGGATGTAGGGCTGGGGTCACCCCTCCACTTT. This encodes CASSLDVGLGSPLHF.

By its share, this clonotype is medium-sized. This rearrangement joins TRBV6-6 to TRBJ1-1; D not resolved. CDR3 length equals 14 residues. Germline V lookup: CDR1 MNHNY, CDR2 SVGAGI (reference sequence). With 2 bases removed from V and 6 bases from J, the gap between germline ends came to 13 bases. The CDR3, as DNA: TGTGCCAGCAGTTACGGGCAGCTAGGGTCTGAAGCTTTCTTT. Amino acid sequence: CASSYGQLGSEAFF.

This clonotype was seen ten or more times. The chain links TRBV7-2 to TRBJ1-2, with D possibly TRBD1 on 6 matching bases. V was shortened by 5 bases and J by 8 bases, with 12 bases between the two germline ends. The length of the CDR3 is 12 residues. Germline V lookup: CDR1 SGHTA, CDR2 FQGNSA. CDR3 sequence reads: CASSKDRIGYTF. CDR3 sequence (DNA): TGTGCCAGCAGCAAAGACAGGATCGGCTACACCTTC.

This clonotype is termed medium-sized (0.01 to 0.1%). The chain combines TRBV24-1 with TRBJ2-5, with a weak D call TRBD2 (7 bases). V was cut by 1 base and J by 2 bases, with 10 bases left in between. The CDR3 is made up of 15 amino acids. Germline V gene data show CDR1 as KGHDR and CDR2 as SFDVKD. The CDR3 sequence: CATSDFGGPQETQYF. Written as DNA, the CDR3 is TGTGCCACCAGTGATTTCGGGGGGCCTCAAGAGACCCAGTACTTC.

This clonotype is large within its sample. This chain uses TRBV20-1 with TRBJ2-1; 10 bases are a match to TRBD1. This CDR3 spans 14 amino acids. Losses at the gene ends were 6 bases for V and 6 bases for J; bases not matched to a gene: 8. Germline-derived CDR1 and CDR2 are DFQATT and SNEGSKA (reference sequence). The CDR3 DNA reads TGCAGTGCCCAGACAGGGGGCTACCCCAATGAGCAGTTCTTC. This sequence encodes CSAQTGGYPNEQFF.

The V call is TRBV20-1, the J call TRBJ1-1; D unresolved. CDR3 length: 14 residues. Per germline, CDR1 DFQATT and CDR2 SNEGSKA (reference sequence). Trimming shortened V by 1 base and J by 6 bases, and 15 bases separated the two germline ends. Here the CDR3 DNA reads TGCAGTGCTAGAGTAGCCGGAGGGTACCCTGAAGCTTTCTTT. Protein sequence: CSARVAGGYPEAFF.

This clonotype is classed as large. The chain links TRBV30 to TRBJ1-1; D is unresolved. Looked up from germline, CDR1 is GTSNPN and CDR2 is SVGIG (reference sequence). V was pared by 3 bases and J by 4 bases, with 12 bases between. The CDR3 runs 13 residues. Written as DNA, the CDR3 is TGTGCCTGGAGAGGAGGGTTCGGCACTGAAGCTTTCTTT. It yields the protein CAWRGGFGTEAFF.

This clonotype is medium-sized by share. The CDR3: CASSGTGGSYEQYF. CDR3 sequence (DNA): TGCGCCAGCAGCGGGACAGGGGGCTCCTACGAGCAGTACTTC. The V and J genes are TRBV5-1 and TRBJ2-7; 11 positions agree with TRBD1. Unmatched junction bases numbered 0, after V lost 4 bases and J lost 0 bases. The CDR3 is made up of 14 amino acids. Germline lookup yields CDR1 SGHRS and CDR2 YFSETQ.

This clonotype qualifies as medium-sized. CDR3 sequence reads: CASSLAQGPLSYEQYF. The CDR3 DNA reads as TGTGCCAGCAGCTTAGCGCAGGGACCCCTCTCCTACGAGCAGTACTTC. This chain uses TRBV7-8 with TRBJ2-7; D possibly matches TRBD1 or TRBD2 (5 bases each). Germline loops: CDR1 SGHVS, CDR2 FQNEAQ. V was shortened by 0 bases and J by 0 bases, with 12 bases between the two germline ends. This CDR3 comprises 16 residues.